This T cell receptor (beta chain) was retrieved from a study of T cells in pancreatic ductal adenocarcinoma. Here immunoSEQ multiplex PCR was the method, and the copy in TCRdb shows in-frame clones only, minus some. The sample has about 12,000 clones, more than 80% seen once. No neoadjuvant therapy was given to the selected pancreatic ductal adenocarcinoma patients before their surgery. The germline V gene has CDR1 SNHLY and CDR2 FYNNEI. V lost 6 bases and J lost 8; bases outside the gene matches: 7. CDR3 length: 13 residues. The study, taken as a whole, reports: The resected cohort was biased toward the minority with early-stage disease. Compared with tumor, blood showed more total productive templates and around 8.4-fold more clonotypes. No significant tumor-blood clonality difference; means were about 0.11 and 0.072. Tumor-versus-blood clonality comparisons may be biased toward lower tumor diversity.

About this clone: Its antigen remains unidentified.

The receptor was derived from a human donor with pancreatic ductal adenocarcinoma. The chain uses TRBV2 and TRBJ2-1, with 7 bases lining up with TRBD2. Sequencing was carried out using PBMCs. CDR3 loop: CASSKNGRDEQFF. For the CDR3, the DNA is TGTGCCAGCAGCAAAAATGGGAGGGATGAGCAGTTCTTC. Variable domain in full (rest from reference TRBV2 and TRBJ2-1): EPEVTQTPSHQVTQMGQEVILRCVPISNHLYFYWYRQILGQKVEFLVSFYNNEISEKSEIFDDQFSVERPDGSNFTLKIRSTKLEDSAMYFCASSKNGRDEQFFGPGTRLTVL.